These 25 T cell receptor beta chains were all obtained from the same sample, sequenced in a study of tumor-infiltrating lymphocytes in primary liver carcinoma. For blood RNA, unsorted whole blood served as the source, and germline DNA was extracted too. With approximately 470 ng total RNA as template and a constant-region primer, TCR beta cDNA was made. Libraries of TCR beta came from three nested multiplex PCR rounds with slightly modified ARM-PCR. PCR rounds one and two used TRBV1-TRBV30 forward primers with a C-beta reverse primer for 9 to 10 cycles each. MiXCR was run by TCRdb on the multiplex PCR reads, yielding one entry per CDR3 protein. The table has 300,000 to 350,000 distinct CDR3 sequences, almost 60% seen once. Material for sequencing was peripheral blood. These receptors were collected from a woman aged 30 to 39 with primary liver carcinoma and hepatitis B virus infection.

As concerns this clonotype: A junction boundary mismatches the germline segment, possibly from a read error. This chain uses TRBV11-2 with TRBJ2-1; D might be TRBD2 (6 bases). The CDR3 consists of 16 residues. Germline V CDR1 and CDR2: SGHAT, FQNNGV. DNA of the CDR3: TGTACCAGTAGCTTAAAGTTCACTAGCAGCTACAATGAGCAGTTCTTC. It codes for CTSSLKFTSSYNEQFF.

This clonotype was counted once. Compared with germline, one end of the junction differs, possibly owing to a read error. The gene calls are TRBV4-1 and TRBJ2-7; TRBD2 is a possible D gene (5 bases). The length of the CDR3 is 14 residues. Germline-derived CDR1 and CDR2 are MGHRA and YSYEKL. In DNA form, the CDR3 reads TGCACCAGCAGTCCGCAGACTACGGAGTACGAGCAGTACTTC. Translation gives CTSSPQTTEYEQYF.

The CDR3 DNA sequence: TGTGCCATCAGTGAGTTGGGACAGCACTCCTACAATGAGCAGTTCTTC. Residues: CAISELGQHSYNEQFF. This rearrangement joins TRBV10-3 to TRBJ2-1; TRBD1 matches 7 bases. Germline loops: CDR1 ENHRY, CDR2 SYGVKD. V lost 1 base, J lost 0 bases, and 3 bases stayed unmatched. The CDR3 loop spans 16 amino acids.

The chain combines TRBV29-1 with TRBJ2-7; D not certain. Between the trimmed V and J ends, which lost 7 bases and 2 bases, there was a span of 9 bases. The CDR3 has 11 amino acids. CDR1 is SQVTM and CDR2 is ANQGSEA in the germline V gene. CDR3: CSARSPYEQYF. Here the CDR3 DNA reads TGCAGCGCCCGTTCGCCCTACGAGCAGTACTTC.

This clonotype occurred many times. The gene calls are TRBV4-2 and TRBJ2-3, with D possibly matching TRBD2 (7 bases). Between the trimmed V and J ends, which lost 1 base and 6 bases, there was a span of 11 bases. The CDR3 is 14 residues long. The germline CDR1 and CDR2 sequences are LGHNA and YNFKEQ. The DNA for the CDR3 is TGTGCCAGCAGCCAAGGGGGGGGCGAGGATACGCAGTATTTT. Protein sequence: CASSQGGGEDTQYF.

A word on this clonotype: This may arise from a read error, as a much more abundant clone is one base away. V is TRBV28 and J is TRBJ1-5; 7 bases are a match to TRBD1. V was pared by 5 bases and J by 5 bases, with 6 bases of the junction left unmatched. CDR1 and CDR2 (germline): MDHEN, SYDVKM. CDR3 length: 14 residues. CDR3 residues: CASSQSTGYQPQHF. DNA of the CDR3: TGTGCCAGCAGTCAATCGACAGGGTATCAGCCCCAGCATTTT.

The chain employs TRBV28 and TRBJ1-4; a possible D gene is TRBD1 (5 bases). Trimming removed 6 bases at V and 3 bases at J, with 14 bases between. The CDR3 runs to 15 residues. Germline V gene data show CDR1 as MDHEN and CDR2 as SYDVKM. The DNA of the CDR3 is TGTGCCAGCAGAGGATGGGGGACCTCTAATGAAAAACTGTTTTTT. This encodes CASRGWGTSNEKLFF.

This clonotype was counted a few times. The chain combines TRBV5-1 with TRBJ1-1, with D tentatively TRBD1 (6 bases). Trimming cost V 3 bases and J 11 bases, with 23 bases left between them. This CDR3 is built from 15 residues. The germline V gene encodes CDR1 SGHRS and CDR2 YFSETQ. The CDR3 is CASSSPTQGIELAFF. The DNA for the CDR3 is TGCGCCAGCAGCTCGCCGACACAGGGTATTGAACTCGCTTTCTTT.

This clonotype was seen repeatedly, ten times or more. This rearrangement joins TRBV11-3 to TRBJ2-7; D gene ambiguous. The CDR3 is 13 residues long. Germline-derived CDR1 and CDR2 are SGHNT and YENEEA. The ends were cut back, 5 bases at V and 5 bases at J, with 13 bases in the middle. In DNA, the CDR3 is TGTGCCAGCAGCAGCGTCGGACGGAACGAGCAGTACTTC. It specifies CASSSVGRNEQYF.

Notes on this clonotype: A much more abundant neighbour one base away suggests this may be a read error. The rearrangement joins TRBV29-1 to TRBJ1-2, with TRBD1 as a possible D gene (5 bases). V was cut by 4 bases and J by 0 bases, with 15 bases left in between. This CDR3 is 15 amino acids long. Germline V gene data show CDR1 as SQVTM and CDR2 as ANQGSEA. The chain's CDR3 is CSVAGTVVTNYGYTF. DNA of the CDR3: TGCAGCGTTGCCGGGACGGTCGTTACTAACTATGGCTACACCTTC.

This sequence joins TRBV18 and TRBJ2-7; D may correspond to TRBD1 or TRBD2 (5 bases each). Trimming left V 2 bases short and J 4 bases short, with 15 bases between. This CDR3 comprises 15 residues. Germline loops: CDR1 KGHSH, CDR2 LQKENI. In DNA, the CDR3 is TGTGCCAGCTCACCAAGTCGGGACCGTTTATACGAGCAGTACTTC. Translation: CASSPSRDRLYEQYF.

The table lists this clonotype with a few counts. The chain combines TRBV6-5 with TRBJ2-5, with unresolved D. This CDR3 contains 13 residues. Germline loops: CDR1 MNHEY, CDR2 SVGAGI. Trimming cost V 6 bases and J 9 bases, with 17 bases left between them. CDR3 coding DNA: TGTGCCAGCAGCCTCGACACGCTTGGGGCCCAGTACTTC. Residues: CASSLDTLGAQYF.

The rearrangement links TRBV30 to TRBJ2-5; tentative D call: TRBD2 (5 bases). This CDR3 contains 13 residues. V was shortened by 2 bases and J by 1 base, with 8 bases between the two germline ends. Per germline, CDR1 GTSNPN and CDR2 SVGIG (reference sequence). The CDR3 is CAWSSLAQETQYF. The CDR3, as DNA: TGTGCCTGGAGTAGTCTAGCCCAAGAGACCCAGTACTTC.

V gene TRBV12-3 or TRBV12-4 combines with J gene TRBJ2-7; possibly TRBD1 for D (5 bases). The V gene lost 5 bases and the J gene lost 9 bases, with 23 bases spanning the gap. The CDR3 consists of 15 residues. The CDR3 coding sequence is TGTGCCAGCAGTCCAGGGATTGGTCTAAGTGGCGGGCAGTACTTC. As protein: CASSPGIGLSGGQYF.

This chain joins TRBV5-1 and TRBJ1-1; D is undetermined. Per germline, CDR1 SGHRS and CDR2 YFSETQ. The CDR3 has 13 residues. V lost 0 bases to trimming and J lost 0 bases, with 3 bases between them. The CDR3 bases are TGCGCCAGCAGCTTGGAGGTGAACACTGAAGCTTTCTTT. It codes for CASSLEVNTEAFF. Together with reference TRBV5-1 and TRBJ1-1, the CDR3 gives the full variable domain: KAGVTQTPRYLIKTRGQQVTLSCSPISGHRSVSWYQQTPGQGLQFLFEYFSETQRNKGNFPGRFSGRQFSNSRSEMNVSTLELGDSALYLCASSLEVNTEAFFGQGTRLTVV.

This clonotype is a singleton in its sample. Mismatch with germline at one junction end may stem from a read error. The chain recombines TRBV6-2 or TRBV6-3 with TRBJ2-5; TRBD2 matches 15 bases. The CDR3 covers 15 residues. In germline, CDR1 is MNHEY, CDR2 SVGEGT. The CDR3 here is CASSSHGLAGGTQHF. CDR3 bases: TGTGCCAGCAGTTCCCACGGACTAGCGGGAGGGACCCAGCACTTC.

As to this clonotype: At one of its ends the junction is not consistent with the germline gene, which may arise from a read error. The chain couples TRBV6-5 to TRBJ1-2, with D maybe TRBD1 (6 bases). Germline loops: CDR1 MNHEY, CDR2 SVGAGI. The CDR3 sequence is 13 residues long. This CDR3 reads CASSLDRYYDYTF. In DNA form, the CDR3 reads TGTGCCAGCAGTTTGGACAGATACTATGACTACACCTTC.

This chain links TRBV30 with TRBJ2-3; 8 positions agree with TRBD2. Germline values: CDR1 GTSNPN, CDR2 SVGIG (reference sequence). V lost 3 bases, J lost 6 bases, and 8 bases stayed unmatched. The CDR3 has 14 residues. This CDR3 reads CAWRRHGGADTQYF. The CDR3 DNA reads TGTGCCTGGAGGCGGCACGGGGGGGCGGATACGCAGTATTTT.

The chain couples TRBV29-1 to TRBJ2-3; D is unclear. Trimming left V 1 base short and J 0 bases short, with 8 bases between. The germline V gene encodes CDR1 SQVTM and CDR2 ANQGSEA. The CDR3 runs to 14 residues. The CDR3 sequence is CSVEGAMSTDTQYF. CDR3 DNA: TGCAGCGTTGAAGGAGCGATGAGCACAGATACGCAGTATTTT.

Remarks on this clonotype: A much larger clone lies one base from this, so it may be a read error. The final CDR3 position lacks the conserved phenylalanine or tryptophan, pointing to a likely read error. This chain uses TRBV29-1 with TRBJ1-1, with no clear D. Looked up from germline, CDR1 is SQVTM and CDR2 is ANQGSEA. V gave up 7 bases and J gave up 2 bases, with 11 bases separating them. There are 12 residues in the CDR3. DNA of the CDR3: TGCAGCGCCCCGGACGGTAACACTGAAGCTTTCCTT. Protein: CSAPDGNTEAFL.

On this clonotype itself: A read error is possible here, since a much larger clone lies one base away. The chain carries TRBV12-3 or TRBV12-4 and TRBJ2-1; the match to TRBD2 covers 9 bases. This CDR3 has 15 amino acids. CDR3 loop: CPSSKSGRPGGEQFF. The CDR3 DNA reads as TGTCCCAGCAGTAAAAGCGGGAGGCCGGGGGGTGAGCAGTTCTTC.

On this clonotype: A read error may be the cause here, since a much bigger clone is one base away. This likely comes from a read error, as the CDR3 has no conserved phenylalanine or tryptophan at its end. The CDR3 nucleotides read TGTGCCAGCAGCCGTTCCTCGACTAGCGGGAGCCCTCTCGAGCAGTTCTCC. This encodes CASSRSSTSGSPLEQFS. V and J are TRBV12-3 or TRBV12-4 and TRBJ2-1; 12 bases line up with TRBD2. V shed 6 bases, J shed 10 bases, and the junction held 16 bases outside the gene matches. CDR3 length equals 17 residues.

This clonotype occurred many times. The chain combines TRBV11-2 with TRBJ2-2; D remains ambiguous. Germline V gives CDR1 SGHAT, CDR2 FQNNGV. The CDR3 runs to 13 residues. Trimming cost V 3 bases and J 5 bases, with 7 bases left between them. CDR3 nucleotide sequence: TGTGCCAGCAGCTTGTCCCGTACCGGGGAGCTGTTTTTT. Translated: CASSLSRTGELFF.

On this clonotype: A much larger clone is a single base away; this may be a read error. The chain carries TRBV11-2 and TRBJ2-7, with TRBD2 as a possible D gene (7 bases). This CDR3 has 15 residues. From germline, CDR1 is SGHAT and CDR2 FQNNGV. CDR3 coding DNA: TGTGTCAGCAGCTCACTGGGGGGGGCCACCTACGAGCAGTACTTC. This gives the protein CVSSSLGGATYEQYF.

A note on this clonotype: Germline is not matched at one junction end, which may reflect a read error. The genes are TRBV4-3 and TRBJ1-2, with D unresolved. Germline V gene sequence: CDR1 LGHNA, CDR2 YSLEER. The CDR3 covers 14 residues. For the CDR3, the DNA is TGCGTCAGCAGTCTTAGATCCTCCGGGTATGGCTACACCTTC. It translates to CVSSLRSSGYGYTF.